A single sample is the source of the 25 T cell receptor beta chains below, sequenced in a study of CD8 T cells in ankylosing spondylitis (dated by TCRdb to 2017 to 2019). What the research found in general, with its limitations: Blood from ankylosing spondylitis patients appeared to be characterized by a TCR beta motif made up of eight highly homologous amino acid variants.

The protocol used for the library was 5' RACE. The data were produced on an Illumina HiSeq 2500. TCRdb trimmed the raw reads at Q25, called clones with MiXCR and kept productive beta chains. Identical CDR3 protein sequences are pooled into one entry, listed with their most common genes and DNA. The sample table contains 800,000 to 900,000 distinct CDR3 sequences; only one count was recorded for about 10% of them. The ten largest clonotypes hold 0.51% of the sample. The antigens of these receptors remain unknown. The sample taken for sequencing was blood, either unsorted or a sorted T cell fraction (not recorded which). The source of these receptors is a male donor with ankylosing spondylitis.

The table lists this clonotype with a few counts. J is TRBJ2-7 and V is TRBV9; D may be TRBD1 (5 bases). The ends were cut back, 0 bases at V and 4 bases at J, with 11 bases in the middle. Germline assignment: CDR1 SGDLS and CDR2 YYNGEE. This CDR3 contains 14 residues. The CDR3 protein is CASSVDQGRYEQYF. Here the CDR3 DNA reads TGTGCCAGCAGCGTAGACCAGGGCAGATACGAGCAGTACTTC.

This clonotype has a handful of counts. V and J are TRBV7-2 and TRBJ2-7; 9 positions agree with TRBD1. V gave up 4 bases and J gave up 5 bases; unmatched junction bases: 3. The V gene's germline CDR1 is SGHTA and CDR2 FQGNSA. The length of the CDR3 is 13 residues. As DNA, the CDR3 is TGTGCCAGCAGCTCGACAGGGGGAAACGAGCAGTACTTC. This gives the protein CASSSTGGNEQYF.

This clonotype was seen a few times. The chain joins TRBV19 to TRBJ2-7; TRBD2 aligns across 7 bases. The germline gives CDR1 LNHDA, CDR2 SQIVND (reference sequence). The CDR3 sequence is 16 residues long. V trimming: 5 bases; J trimming: 0 bases; junction bases outside the gene matches: 10. DNA for the CDR3: TGTGCCAGTAGTTCCCCCTCAAGCGGGACCTCCTACGAGCAGTACTTC. This translates into CASSSPSSGTSYEQYF.

This chain links TRBV18 with TRBJ2-7; TRBD2 matches 10 bases. Trimming at V came to 4 bases and at J to 3 bases, leaving 3 bases not matched to a gene. The CDR3 has 14 amino acids. The V gene's germline CDR1 is KGHSH and CDR2 LQKENI. For the CDR3, the DNA is TGTGCCAGCTCACAACCTAGCGGGGGCTACGAGCAGTACTTC. The encoded protein is CASSQPSGGYEQYF. The entire variable domain, with the rest obtained from reference TRBV18 and TRBJ2-7, is as follows: NAGVMQNPRHLVRRRGQEARLRCSPMKGHSHVYWYRQLPEEGLKFMVYLQKENIIDESGMPKERFSAEFPKEGPSILRIQQVVRGDSAAYFCASSQPSGGYEQYFGPGTRLTVT.

This clonotype showed up just a few times. The DNA for the CDR3 is TGCAGTGCTGTCAGACTAGCGGGGACCTACGAGCAGTACTTC. Its protein is CSAVRLAGTYEQYF. The gene calls are TRBV20-1 and TRBJ2-7; 11 nucleotides match TRBD2. The V and J ends lost 5 bases and 2 bases, in that order; junction bases with no gene match: 5. CDR3 length: 14 amino acids. Per the germline V gene, CDR1 is DFQATT and CDR2 is SNEGSKA (reference sequence).

This chain joins TRBV20-1 and TRBJ2-7; D is perhaps TRBD2 (6 bases). From germline, CDR1 is DFQATT and CDR2 SNEGSKA (reference sequence). CDR3 length equals 13 residues. Trimming cost V 4 bases and J 1 base, with 11 bases left between them. The CDR3 reads CSANSGLSYEQYF. The CDR3 region has the DNA TGCAGTGCTAACAGCGGGCTATCCTACGAGCAGTACTTC.

V is TRBV6-1 and J is TRBJ1-2; D is possibly TRBD1 (6 bases). The CDR3 contains 14 residues. V gave up 1 base and J gave up 8 bases, with 14 bases separating them. Germline V gene sequence: CDR1 MNHNS, CDR2 SASEGT. The CDR3, as DNA: TGTGCCAGCAGTGAAGATTGGGGGCGAGAGGGCTACACCTTC. Residues: CASSEDWGREGYTF.

This clonotype was seen more than once but under ten times. The gene calls are TRBV5-1 and TRBJ2-7; D possibly matches TRBD1 or TRBD2 (6 bases each). Per germline, CDR1 SGHRS and CDR2 YFSETQ. V was trimmed by 5 bases and J by 8 bases, leaving 17 bases between them. The CDR3 contains 13 residues. The CDR3 here is CASRGAGRVKQYF. The CDR3 DNA is TGCGCCAGCAGGGGGGCGGGACGGGTGAAGCAGTACTTC. Full variable domain (remainder filled in from reference TRBV5-1 and TRBJ2-7): KAGVTQTPRYLIKTRGQQVTLSCSPISGHRSVSWYQQTPGQGLQFLFEYFSETQRNKGNFPGRFSGRQFSNSRSEMNVSTLELGDSALYLCASRGAGRVKQYFGPGTRLTVT.

The table lists this clonotype with many counts. The rearrangement links TRBV29-1 to TRBJ1-2; D remains unclear. V was trimmed by 4 bases and J by 5 bases, leaving 14 bases between them. The CDR3 has 13 amino acids. Per the germline V gene, CDR1 is SQVTM and CDR2 is ANQGSEA. The CDR3 DNA follows: TGCAGCGTTGGGGCGGTTCTGGCGTATGGCTACACCTTC. Amino acids: CSVGAVLAYGYTF. Full variable domain (outside the CDR3, taken from reference TRBV29-1 and TRBJ1-2): SAVISQKPSRDICQRGTSLTIQCQVDSQVTMMFWYRQQPGQSLTLIATANQGSEATYESGFVIDKFPISRPNLTFSTLTVSNMSPEDSSIYLCSVGAVLAYGYTFGSGTRLTVV.

There are many counts of this clonotype. This rearrangement joins TRBV10-3 to TRBJ2-5; D may match TRBD1 or TRBD2 (6 bases each). V was clipped by 11 bases and J by 0 bases, with 16 bases between them. CDR3 size: 14 residues. Germline V CDR1 and CDR2: ENHRY, SYGVKD. The CDR3 loop is CADRIGDYQETQYF. CDR3 DNA: TGTGCCGACAGGATTGGGGACTACCAAGAGACCCAGTACTTC.

The V and J genes are TRBV21-1 and TRBJ2-7; TRBD1 was called by the table and not checked on the DNA. TRBV21-1 is recorded as a pseudogene. This CDR3 comprises 15 residues. As DNA, the CDR3 is TGTGCCAGCAGCAAAGGTAAGGGTCGGGATGACGAGCAGTACTTC. Translated, it gives CASSKGKGRDDEQYF.

This clonotype was detected a few times. The CDR3 is CASTPRSDTEAFF. CDR3 coding DNA: TGTGCCAGCACCCCGCGCTCGGACACTGAAGCTTTCTTT. The chain uses TRBV12-3 or TRBV12-4 and TRBJ1-1; D remains ambiguous. This CDR3 has 13 amino acids. V was cut by 7 bases and J by 3 bases, with 12 bases left in between.

This clonotype was seen only a few times. The rearrangement joins TRBV24-1 to TRBJ1-1, with a weak D call TRBD1 (6 bases). The ends were cut back, 6 bases at V and 10 bases at J, with 14 bases in the middle. Germline V gene sequence: CDR1 KGHDR, CDR2 SFDVKD. The CDR3 has 12 residues. The CDR3 region has the DNA TGTGCCACCAGTACAGGGCCCGGCGGAGCTTTCTTT. This codes for CATSTGPGGAFF.

This chain links TRBV29-1 with TRBJ1-1, with 7 positions matching TRBD1. V was clipped by 6 bases and J by 1 base; unmatched bases: 8. CDR1 SQVTM and CDR2 ANQGSEA come from the germline V gene. The CDR3 runs to 14 residues. CDR3 coding DNA: TGCAGCGTCTGGCAGGGGGAACGGAACACTGAAGCTTTCTTT. Translating gives CSVWQGERNTEAFF.

This clonotype was picked up one time. This chain connects TRBV10-1 to TRBJ2-1, with D perhaps TRBD1 (5 bases). The ends were cut back, 4 bases at V and 8 bases at J, with 12 bases in the middle. The germline gives CDR1 WNHNN, CDR2 SYGVQD (reference sequence). The CDR3 has 13 residues. The CDR3 DNA reads as TGCGCCAGCAGTGTGTATCAGGGCGATGAGCAGTTCTTC. Its translation is CASSVYQGDEQFF.

This sequence joins TRBV6-5 and TRBJ2-2; TRBD1 is a possible D gene (6 bases). This CDR3 is 19 amino acids long. Trimming took 0 bases from V and 2 from J, leaving 19 bases between them. CDR1 MNHEY and CDR2 SVGAGI come from the germline V gene. This CDR3 is CASSYSIRVGAANTGELFF. DNA for the CDR3: TGTGCCAGCAGTTACTCGATCCGTGTGGGGGCGGCAAACACCGGGGAGCTGTTTTTT.

This clonotype has only a few counts. The chain couples TRBV20-1 to TRBJ2-1, with 8 bases identical to TRBD2. Trimming cost V 3 bases and J 0 bases; bases outside gene matches: 16. This CDR3 has 19 amino acids. The germline gives CDR1 DFQATT, CDR2 SNEGSKA (reference sequence). The CDR3 DNA is TGCAGTGCTAGGGTGGGCCTAGCGGGTTCCCGGAGCTCCTACAATGAGCAGTTCTTC. It codes for CSARVGLAGSRSSYNEQFF.

This clonotype came up many times. The V gene is TRBV6-5, the J gene TRBJ2-5, with D possibly being TRBD1 (6 bases). Germline values: CDR1 MNHEY, CDR2 SVGAGI. Trimming left V 0 bases short and J 1 base short, with 12 bases between. This CDR3 region has 16 residues. Here the CDR3 reads CASSYSGGAGQETQYF. The CDR3 DNA reads TGTGCCAGCAGTTACTCTGGGGGCGCCGGCCAAGAGACCCAGTACTTC.

The chain has TRBV5-1 and TRBJ1-2; no clear D. V lost 4 bases and J lost 8, with 18 bases in between. CDR1 and CDR2 (germline): SGHRS, YFSETQ. This CDR3 has 14 amino acids. CDR3: CASSAVGGEEGYTF. The CDR3 DNA reads TGCGCCAGCAGCGCAGTTGGAGGCGAGGAGGGCTACACCTTC.

This clonotype was seen a few times. The chain uses TRBV20-1 and TRBJ2-3; 11 bases match TRBD2. The CDR3 totals 16 residues. V lost 3 bases and J lost 1; bases outside the gene matches: 6. In germline, CDR1 is DFQATT, CDR2 SNEGSKA (reference sequence). CDR3 bases: TGCAGTGCTAGGCGGGCTAGCGGGGGGCGCACAGATACGCAGTATTTT. Translation gives CSARRASGGRTDTQYF.

This clonotype came up a few times. The rearrangement links TRBV7-2 to TRBJ1-4, with TRBD1 matching over 8 bases. Trimming cost V 5 bases and J 5 bases; bases outside gene matches: 7. Germline CDR1 and CDR2: SGHTA and FQGNSA. The CDR3 has 15 amino acids. CDR3 residues: CASSPRGRQNEKLFF. CDR3 in DNA: TGTGCCAGCAGCCCCAGGGGGCGACAGAATGAAAAACTGTTTTTT.

The chain joins TRBV5-1 to TRBJ2-5; D may match TRBD1 or TRBD2 (5 bases each). Germline values: CDR1 SGHRS, CDR2 YFSETQ. V lost 4 bases and J 2 bases, leaving 12 bases between the germline ends. The CDR3 totals 14 residues. The CDR3 DNA reads TGCGCCAGCAGCACCGGGACGGTGCAAGAGACCCAGTACTTC. Translating gives CASSTGTVQETQYF.

The CDR3 nucleotides read TGTGCCAGCTCGCGACTAGCGGGAGGAGACCAGTACTTC. This gives the protein CASSRLAGGDQYF. V and J are TRBV18 and TRBJ2-5; TRBD2 agrees at 13 bases. From germline, CDR1 is KGHSH and CDR2 LQKENI. The CDR3 covers 13 residues. V was clipped by 6 bases and J by 10 bases; unmatched bases: 5.

This chain joins TRBV20-1 and TRBJ2-3, with 9 bases identical to TRBD2. The CDR3 extends over 15 amino acids. Germline V gene lookup returns CDR1 DFQATT and CDR2 SNEGSKA (reference sequence). The V gene end was trimmed by 6 bases and the J gene end by 4 bases; junction bases not matched to a gene: 11. The CDR3 spells CSASRLAGVPDTQYF. CDR3 nucleotide sequence: TGCAGTGCCTCTCGTTTAGCGGGAGTTCCAGATACGCAGTATTTT.

This sequence joins TRBV10-3 and TRBJ2-3; possibly TRBD2 for D (5 bases). In germline, CDR1 is ENHRY, CDR2 SYGVKD. The germline V and J ends were trimmed by 0 bases and 10 bases, with 11 bases remaining between them. This CDR3 is 13 amino acids long. This chain's CDR3 is CAISESNSGAQYF. CDR3 nucleotide sequence: TGTGCCATCAGTGAGTCGAATTCCGGGGCGCAGTATTTT.